These T cell receptor beta chains were read from a single sample in a study of blood T cell repertoires in COVID-19. Using immunoSEQ multiplex PCR, the repertoire was profiled, and TCRdb retains in-frame clones only, with some absent. The sample gives some 180,000 clones, around 90% of which show up once; 6.7% is in the top ten. Sequenced material: peripheral blood. Every receptor here comes from a man aged 35 to 55 with acute or convalescent COVID-19. The CDR3 runs from the conserved cysteine through the conserved F or W. A D gene is named only where the DNA matches it firmly. Only part of the rows carry a size: once, few, many, or a class if the clone is expanded.

TRBV7-2	-	13	TRBJ2-7	few	TGTGCCAGCAGCTTGAGGCGGATCTACGAGCAGTACTTC	CASSLRRIYEQYF
TRBV11-2	TRBD1	17	TRBJ1-6	once	TGTGCCAGCAGCTTAAGGACAGGGAGTTCCTATAATTCACCCCTCCACTTT	CASSLRTGSSYNSPLHF
TRBV18	TRBD2	17	TRBJ2-3	once	TGTGCCAGCTCGAAGCTGCAGAGCGGGGGGGCCACAGATACGCAGTATTTT	CASSKLQSGGATDTQYF
TRBV28	TRBD1	15	TRBJ1-4	-	TGTGCCAGCAGTTCACCGACAGGGACCCATGAAAAACTGTTTTTT	CASSSPTGTHEKLFF
TRBV24-1	-	11	TRBJ2-2	-	TGTGCCACTAAAGAGGCCGGGGAGCTGTTTTTT	CATKEAGELFF
TRBV29-1	-	12	TRBJ1-4	-	TGCAGCGTCGGGAGGCCTAATGAAAAACTGTTTTTT	CSVGRPNEKLFF
TRBV5-1	-	13	TRBJ2-7	-	TGCGCCAGCAGCCCCCGCGCGGACTACGAGCAGTACTTC	CASSPRADYEQYF
TRBV27	-	13	TRBJ1-1	-	TGTGCCAGCAGTAGTGACAGAAGGACTGAAGCTTTCTTT	CASSSDRRTEAFF
TRBV4-2	TRBD2	18	TRBJ2-2	once	TGTGCCAGCAGCCAAGATGACCTACTAGCGGCGAACACCGGGGAGCTGTTTTTT	CASSQDDLLAANTGELFF
TRBV11-2	-	15	TRBJ1-5	few	TGTGCCAGCAGCTCCCGGACAAGACGGAATCAGCCCCAGCATTTT	CASSSRTRRNQPQHF
TRBV2	-	11	TRBJ2-1	-	TGTGCCAGCAGTGCGTACAATGAGCAGTTCTTC	CASSAYNEQFF
TRBV5-8	-	10	TRBJ1-2	-	TGTGCTAGCCAAGCGTATGGCTACACCTTC	CASQAYGYTF
TRBV12-3/TRBV12-4	TRBD1	13	TRBJ1-1	few	TGTGCCAGCAGTAGACAGGGAAACACTGAAGCTTTCTTT	CASSRQGNTEAFF
TRBV27	-	13	TRBJ1-2	-	TGTGCCAGCAGTTTAAGGTCAGGGGATGGCTACACCTTC	CASSLRSGDGYTF
TRBV20-1	-	12	TRBJ2-3	-	TGCAGTGCTAGTGCGGCAGGTGATACGCAGTATTTT	CSASAAGDTQYF
TRBV5-6	-	14	TRBJ2-7	-	TGTGCCAGCAGCTTGGGTGGCAGGGGCAACGAGCAGTACTTC	CASSLGGRGNEQYF
TRBV14	-	15	TRBJ2-7	-	TGTGCCAGCAGCCTAAGGGGCGGGATCTCCTACGAGCAGTACTTC	CASSLRGGISYEQYF
TRBV5-4	-	14	TRBJ1-2	-	TGTGCCAGCAGCTTTGGCCAGGGCGGCTTTGGCTACACCTTC	CASSFGQGGFGYTF
TRBV29-1	TRBD2	16	TRBJ2-3	-	TGCAGCGTTAGCCCCTCTACTAGCGGGGCCACAGATACGCAGTATTTT	CSVSPSTSGATDTQYF
TRBV4-1	-	17	TRBJ1-1	-	TGCGCCAGCAGCCAAGAAGGGTTGCTAGCTCCGGGCTCTGAAGCTTTCTTT	CASSQEGLLAPGSEAFF
TRBV3-1/TRBV3-2	-	12	TRBJ2-2	-	TGTGCCAGCAGTCCTAGGACCGGGGAGCTGTTTTTT	CASSPRTGELFF
TRBV19	TRBD2	14	TRBJ2-2	-	TGTGCCAGTCATACGGGGGGGATCACCGGGGAGCTGTTTTTT	CASHTGGITGELFF
TRBV6-4	TRBD1	20	TRBJ2-7	-	TGTGCCAGCAGTGACCCCGGACAGGAGATCAAGGGATTGTTAACCTACGAGCAGTACTTC	CASSDPGQEIKGLLTYEQYF
TRBV5-4	-	12	TRBJ2-7	-	TGTGCCAGCAGCTTGGGCGGGGCTAAACTGTATTTT	CASSLGGAKLYF
TRBV6-2/TRBV6-3	-	12	TRBJ1-1	-	TGTGCCAGCAGTTACGGGGGCGTTGAAGCTTTCTTT	CASSYGGVEAFF
TRBV5-5	TRBD1	15	TRBJ1-5	-	TGTGCCAGCAGCTTGGGAACAGGGGAAAATCAGCCCCAGCATTTT	CASSLGTGENQPQHF